The source of this T cell receptor (beta chain) is a study of response to subunit inactivated influenza vaccine. CDR3 size: 14 residues. Trimming stripped 3 bases from V and 4 bases from J, with 12 bases between. TCRdb fed the RT-PCR reads into MiXCR, producing one record per CDR3 protein. Here the sample spans more than 450,000 distinct CDR3 sequences, over 9% being singletons. This clonotype has more than one count but fewer than ten. The data were also submitted as part of a second study, on T cells expressing NK-cell markers. Per that study: The authors generated TCR beta cDNA through 5'RACE template switching with UMIs.

This TCR derives from a man aged 45 to 65 who received an inactivated influenza vaccine. The genes are TRBV12-3 or TRBV12-4 and TRBJ2-5, with TRBD1 as a possible D gene (6 bases). This sample comprised PBMCs from blood, obtained on the day of vaccination. CDR3 region: CASSLGARIETQYF. DNA for the CDR3: TGTGCCAGCAGTTTGGGGGCCAGAATAGAGACCCAGTACTTC.